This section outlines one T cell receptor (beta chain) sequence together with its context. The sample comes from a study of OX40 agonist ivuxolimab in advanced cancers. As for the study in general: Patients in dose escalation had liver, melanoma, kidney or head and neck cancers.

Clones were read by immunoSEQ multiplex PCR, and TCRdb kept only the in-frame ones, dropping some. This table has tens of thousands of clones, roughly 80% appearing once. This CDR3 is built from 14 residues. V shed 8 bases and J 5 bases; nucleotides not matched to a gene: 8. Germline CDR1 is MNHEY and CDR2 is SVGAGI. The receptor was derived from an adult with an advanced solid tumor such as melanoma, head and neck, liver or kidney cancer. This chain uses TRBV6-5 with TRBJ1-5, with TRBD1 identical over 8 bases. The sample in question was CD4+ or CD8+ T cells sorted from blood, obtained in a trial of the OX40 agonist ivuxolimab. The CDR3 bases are TGTGCCAGCTTGGGGGACAGGAGGGATCAGCCCCAGCATTTT. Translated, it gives CASLGDRRDQPQHF.